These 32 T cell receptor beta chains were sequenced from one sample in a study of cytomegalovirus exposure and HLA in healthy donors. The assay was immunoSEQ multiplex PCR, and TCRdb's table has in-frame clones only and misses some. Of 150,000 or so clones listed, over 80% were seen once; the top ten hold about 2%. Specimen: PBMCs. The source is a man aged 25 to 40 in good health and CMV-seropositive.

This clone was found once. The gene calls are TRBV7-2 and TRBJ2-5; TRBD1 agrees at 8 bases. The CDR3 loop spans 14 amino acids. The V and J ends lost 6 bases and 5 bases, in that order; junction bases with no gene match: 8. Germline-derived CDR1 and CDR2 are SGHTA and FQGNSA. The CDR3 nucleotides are TGTGCCAGCAGTCGACAGGGGCAGGGGGAGACCCAGTACTTC. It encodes CASSRQGQGETQYF.

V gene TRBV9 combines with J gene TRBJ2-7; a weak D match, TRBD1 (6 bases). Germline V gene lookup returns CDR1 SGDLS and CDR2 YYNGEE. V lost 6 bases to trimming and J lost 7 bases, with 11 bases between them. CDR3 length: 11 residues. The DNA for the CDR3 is TGTGCCAGCACCTGGGGGCGAGAGCAGTACTTC. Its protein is CASTWGREQYF.

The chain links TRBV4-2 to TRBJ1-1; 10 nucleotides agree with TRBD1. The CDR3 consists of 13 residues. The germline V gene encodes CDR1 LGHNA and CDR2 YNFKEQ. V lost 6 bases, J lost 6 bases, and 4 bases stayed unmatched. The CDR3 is CASRGGQGSEAFF. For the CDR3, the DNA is TGTGCCAGCAGGGGGGGACAGGGGTCTGAAGCTTTCTTT.

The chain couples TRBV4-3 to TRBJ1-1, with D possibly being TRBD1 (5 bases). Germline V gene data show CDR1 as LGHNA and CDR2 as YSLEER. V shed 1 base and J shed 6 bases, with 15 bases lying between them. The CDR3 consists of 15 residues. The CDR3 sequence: CASSQAPGGWAEAFF. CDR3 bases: TGCGCCAGCAGCCAAGCCCCGGGGGGGTGGGCTGAAGCTTTCTTT.

Here the CDR3 reads CSVEWGSTYEQYF. CDR3 in DNA: TGCAGCGTTGAATGGGGCAGTACCTACGAGCAGTACTTC. The rearrangement links TRBV29-1 to TRBJ2-7; weak D call: TRBD1 (5 bases). The CDR3 sequence is 13 residues long. The germline gives CDR1 SQVTM, CDR2 ANQGSEA. The V end was cut by 2 bases, the J end by 2 bases, with 10 bases between.

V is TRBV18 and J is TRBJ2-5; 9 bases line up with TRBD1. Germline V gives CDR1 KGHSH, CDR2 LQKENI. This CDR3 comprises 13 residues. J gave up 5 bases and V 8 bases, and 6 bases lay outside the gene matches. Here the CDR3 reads CASHTGGWETQYF. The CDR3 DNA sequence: TGTGCCAGCCACACAGGGGGCTGGGAGACCCAGTACTTC.

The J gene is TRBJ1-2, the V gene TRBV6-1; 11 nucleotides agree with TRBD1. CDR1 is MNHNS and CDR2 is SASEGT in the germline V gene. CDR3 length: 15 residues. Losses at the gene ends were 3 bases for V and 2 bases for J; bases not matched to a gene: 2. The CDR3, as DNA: TGTGCCAGCAGTGATGGGACAGGGGGGAACTATGGCTACACCTTC. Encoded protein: CASSDGTGGNYGYTF.

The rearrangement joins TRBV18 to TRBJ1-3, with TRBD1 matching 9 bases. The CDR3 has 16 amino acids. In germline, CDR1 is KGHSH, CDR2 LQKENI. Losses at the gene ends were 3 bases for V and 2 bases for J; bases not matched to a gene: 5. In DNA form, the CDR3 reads TGTGCCAGCTCACCGGGACAGGGCCTCACTGGAAACACCATATATTTT. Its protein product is CASSPGQGLTGNTIYF.

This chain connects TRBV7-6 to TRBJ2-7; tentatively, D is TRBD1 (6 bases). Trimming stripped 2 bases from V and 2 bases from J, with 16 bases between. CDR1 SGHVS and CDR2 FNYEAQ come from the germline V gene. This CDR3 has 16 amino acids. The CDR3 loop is CASSLRTQGETYEQYF. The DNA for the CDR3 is TGTGCCAGCAGCTTACGGACACAGGGTGAGACCTACGAGCAGTACTTC.

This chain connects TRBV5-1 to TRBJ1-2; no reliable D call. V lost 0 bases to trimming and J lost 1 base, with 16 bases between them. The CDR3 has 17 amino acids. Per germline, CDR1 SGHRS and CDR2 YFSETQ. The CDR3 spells CASSLDRTSGSNYGYTF. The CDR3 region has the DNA TGCGCCAGCAGCTTGGATCGTACCAGCGGGAGTAACTATGGCTACACCTTC.

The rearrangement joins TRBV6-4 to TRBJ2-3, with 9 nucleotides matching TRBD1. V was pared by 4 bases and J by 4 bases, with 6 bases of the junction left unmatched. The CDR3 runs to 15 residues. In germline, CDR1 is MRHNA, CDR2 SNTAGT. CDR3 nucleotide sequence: TGTGCCAGCAGTGTCCGGACAGGGGAGTCAGATACGCAGTATTTT. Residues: CASSVRTGESDTQYF.

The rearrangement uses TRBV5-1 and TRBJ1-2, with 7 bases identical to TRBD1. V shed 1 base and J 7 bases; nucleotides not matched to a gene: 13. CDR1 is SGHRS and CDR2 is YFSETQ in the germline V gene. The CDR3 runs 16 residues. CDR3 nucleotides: TGCGCCAGCAGCTTGATCGGCTACGACAGGGAACCTGGCTACACCTTC. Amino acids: CASSLIGYDREPGYTF.

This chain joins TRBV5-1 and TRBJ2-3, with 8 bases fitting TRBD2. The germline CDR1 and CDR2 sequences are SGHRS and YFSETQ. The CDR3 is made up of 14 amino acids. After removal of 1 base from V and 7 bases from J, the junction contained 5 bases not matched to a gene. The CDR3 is CASSLRGGVNTQYF. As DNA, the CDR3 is TGCGCCAGCAGCTTGCGGGGGGGGGTGAATACGCAGTATTTT.

CDR3 residues: CASSLDFQGSSEAFF. The CDR3 DNA reads TGTGCCAGCAGCTTAGACTTCCAGGGATCGTCTGAAGCTTTCTTT. V is TRBV7-2 and J is TRBJ1-1, with a weak D call TRBD1 (5 bases). V was pared by 1 base and J by 6 bases, with 15 bases between. Germline CDR1 and CDR2: SGHTA and FQGNSA. There are 15 residues in the CDR3.

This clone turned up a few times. CDR3 amino acids: CASSIVAGSGGTETQYF. As DNA, the CDR3 is TGTGCCAGTAGTATAGTAGCTGGTAGCGGGGGTACAGAGACCCAGTACTTC. The chain has TRBV19 and TRBJ2-5; 9 nucleotides agree with TRBD2. Germline-derived CDR1 and CDR2 are LNHDA and SQIVND (reference sequence). The V gene end was trimmed by 1 base and the J gene end by 4 bases; junction bases not matched to a gene: 10. This CDR3 comprises 17 residues.

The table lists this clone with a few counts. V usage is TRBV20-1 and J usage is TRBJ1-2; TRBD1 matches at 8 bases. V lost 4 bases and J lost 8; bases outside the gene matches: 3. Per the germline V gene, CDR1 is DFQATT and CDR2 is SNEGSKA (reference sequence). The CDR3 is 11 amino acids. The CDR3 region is CSANTGGGYTF. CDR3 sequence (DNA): TGCAGTGCTAACACAGGGGGAGGCTACACCTTC.

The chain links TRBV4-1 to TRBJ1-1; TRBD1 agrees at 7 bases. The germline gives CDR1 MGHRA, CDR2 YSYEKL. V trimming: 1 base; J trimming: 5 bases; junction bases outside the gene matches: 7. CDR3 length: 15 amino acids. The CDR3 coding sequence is TGCGCCAGCAGCCAAGTAGGGGGCAGGGGGACTGAAGCTTTCTTT. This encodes CASSQVGGRGTEAFF.

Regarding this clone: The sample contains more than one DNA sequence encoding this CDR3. The CDR3 DNA sequence: TGTGCCAGCAGCCCTCTGTACGAGCAGTACTTC. Translated, it gives CASSPLYEQYF. The chain carries TRBV7-9 and TRBJ2-7; D is undetermined. The CDR3 extends over 11 amino acids. The V end lost 5 bases, the J end lost 4 bases, and 6 bases lay between the germline ends. Germline V gives CDR1 SEHNR, CDR2 FQNEAQ (reference sequence).

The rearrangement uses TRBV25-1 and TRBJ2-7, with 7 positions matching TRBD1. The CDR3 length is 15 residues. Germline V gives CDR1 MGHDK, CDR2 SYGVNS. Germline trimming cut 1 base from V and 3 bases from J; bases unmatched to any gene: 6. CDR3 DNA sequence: TGTGCCAGCAGTGAATCCAACAGGGGAGTCTACGAGCAGTACTTC. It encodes CASSESNRGVYEQYF.

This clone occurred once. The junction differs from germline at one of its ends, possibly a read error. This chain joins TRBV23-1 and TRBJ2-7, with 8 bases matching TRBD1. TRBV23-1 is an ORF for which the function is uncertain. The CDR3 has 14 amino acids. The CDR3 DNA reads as TGCGCCAGCACTCAAGGACAGGGAGTGTACGAGCAGTACTTC. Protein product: CASTQGQGVYEQYF.

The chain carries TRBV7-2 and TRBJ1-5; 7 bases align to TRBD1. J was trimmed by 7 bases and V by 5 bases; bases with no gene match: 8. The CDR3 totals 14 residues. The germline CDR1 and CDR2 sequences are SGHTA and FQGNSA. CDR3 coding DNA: TGTGCCAGCAGCCCCAGACAGGGCTCCCAGCCCCAGCATTTT. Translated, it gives CASSPRQGSQPQHF. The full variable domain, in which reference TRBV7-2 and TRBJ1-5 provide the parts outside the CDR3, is GAGVSQSPSNKVTEKGKDVELRCDPISGHTALYWYRQSLGQGLEFLIYFQGNSAPDKSGLPSDRFSAERTGGSVSTLTIQRTQQEDSAVYLCASSPRQGSQPQHFGDGTRLSIL.

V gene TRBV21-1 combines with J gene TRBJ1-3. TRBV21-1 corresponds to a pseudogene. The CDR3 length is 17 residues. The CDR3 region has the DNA TGTGCCAGCAGCAAAAGGGAGAGAGACCGAATGGGAAACACCATATATTTT. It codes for CASSKRERDRMGNTIYF.

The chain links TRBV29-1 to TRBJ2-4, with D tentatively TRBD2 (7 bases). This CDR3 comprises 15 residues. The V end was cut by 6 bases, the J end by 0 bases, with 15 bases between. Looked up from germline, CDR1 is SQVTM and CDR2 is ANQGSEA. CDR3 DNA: TGCAGCGTAGGGGGAGGGGAGATAGCCAAAAACATTCAGTACTTC. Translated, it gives CSVGGGEIAKNIQYF.

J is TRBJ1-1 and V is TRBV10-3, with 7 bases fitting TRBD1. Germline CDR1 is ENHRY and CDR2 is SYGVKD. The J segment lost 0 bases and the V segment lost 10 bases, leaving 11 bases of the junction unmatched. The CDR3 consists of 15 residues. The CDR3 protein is CATCASGQVNTEAFF. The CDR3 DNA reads TGTGCCACCTGTGCTTCCGGACAGGTGAACACTGAAGCTTTCTTT.

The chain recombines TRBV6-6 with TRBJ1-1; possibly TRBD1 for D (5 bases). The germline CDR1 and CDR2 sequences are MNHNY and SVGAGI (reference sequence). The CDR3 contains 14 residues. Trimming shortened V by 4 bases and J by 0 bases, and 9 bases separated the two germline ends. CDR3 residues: CASSWQGLNTEAFF. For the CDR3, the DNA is TGTGCCAGCAGTTGGCAGGGCTTGAACACTGAAGCTTTCTTT.

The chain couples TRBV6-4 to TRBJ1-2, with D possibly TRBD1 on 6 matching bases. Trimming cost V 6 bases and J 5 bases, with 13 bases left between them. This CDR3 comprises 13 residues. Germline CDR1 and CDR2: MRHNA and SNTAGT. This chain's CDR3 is CASRRAGAYGYTF. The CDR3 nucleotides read TGTGCCAGCAGACGGGCAGGGGCTTATGGCTACACCTTC.

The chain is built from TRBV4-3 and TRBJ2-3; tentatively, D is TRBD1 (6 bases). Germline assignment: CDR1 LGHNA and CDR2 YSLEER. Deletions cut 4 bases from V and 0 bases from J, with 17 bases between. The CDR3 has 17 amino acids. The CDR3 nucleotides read TGCGCCAGCAGCCTCTCCAGGGGAGACAGAAGCACAGATACGCAGTATTTT. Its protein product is CASSLSRGDRSTDTQYF.

CDR3 nucleotide sequence: TGTGCCAGCAGTTTATGGACAGGGGGCTCGTTGAACGAGCAGTACTTC. Translation gives CASSLWTGGSLNEQYF. This chain uses TRBV27 with TRBJ2-7; 11 bases are a match to TRBD1. This CDR3 contains 16 residues. V dropped 1 base and J dropped 5; count of bases not matched to a gene: 7. Germline CDR1 and CDR2: MNHEY and SMNVEV (reference sequence).

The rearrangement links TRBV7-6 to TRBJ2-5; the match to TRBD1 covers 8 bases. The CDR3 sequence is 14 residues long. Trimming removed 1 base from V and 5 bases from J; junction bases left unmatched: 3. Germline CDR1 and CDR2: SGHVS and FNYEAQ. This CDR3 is CASSLGTGHETQYF. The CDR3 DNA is TGTGCCAGCAGCTTAGGGACAGGGCACGAGACCCAGTACTTC.

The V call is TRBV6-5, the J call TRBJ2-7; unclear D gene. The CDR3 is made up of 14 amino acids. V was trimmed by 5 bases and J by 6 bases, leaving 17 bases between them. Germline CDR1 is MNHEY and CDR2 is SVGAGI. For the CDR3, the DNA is TGTGCCAGCAGTCCAGAGTCTCTCAGGTTCGAGCAGTACTTC. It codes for CASSPESLRFEQYF.

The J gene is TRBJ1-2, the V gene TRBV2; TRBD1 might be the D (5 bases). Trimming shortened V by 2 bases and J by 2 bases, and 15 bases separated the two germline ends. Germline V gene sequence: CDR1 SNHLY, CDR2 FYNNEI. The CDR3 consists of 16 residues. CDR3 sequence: CASSEKGGRANYGYTF. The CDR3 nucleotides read TGTGCCAGCAGTGAAAAGGGTGGCAGGGCCAACTATGGCTACACCTTC.

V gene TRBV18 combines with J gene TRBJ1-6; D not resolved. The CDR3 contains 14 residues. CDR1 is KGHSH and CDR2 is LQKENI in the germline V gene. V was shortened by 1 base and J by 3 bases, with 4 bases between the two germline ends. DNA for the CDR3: TGTGCCAGCTCACCACAACACTATAATTCACCCCTCCACTTT. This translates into CASSPQHYNSPLHF.